This T cell receptor (beta chain) was recorded in a study of blood T cell repertoires in COVID-19. Study details: The United States, Italy and Spain provided the acute and convalescent COVID-19 samples. T cells, B-cell-depleted T cells, or PBMCs provided the cDNA or gDNA that served as material.

Trimming removed 6 bases at V and 0 bases at J, with 15 bases between. This CDR3 comprises 17 residues. Germline lookup yields CDR1 WSHSY and CDR2 SAAADI. Under the authors' procedure: Quantification of nucleated cells was approximated via reference gene primer amplification. The repertoire was sequenced with immunoSEQ multiplex PCR; TCRdb's copy has only in-frame clones and lacks some. V, J and clone size were drawn from that table, and D and trimming were deduced from the DNA. The sample consists of 110,000 to 150,000 clones, around 84% of them appearing once. The receptor comes from a woman aged 60-75 years with acute or convalescent COVID-19. The V and J genes are TRBV10-2 and TRBJ2-6; TRBD1 is a possible D gene (5 bases). The sequencing sample was made of peripheral blood. CDR3 nucleotides: TGCGCCAGCAGCTTTTCAGGGTTTCCCTCTGGGGCCAACGTCCTGACTTTC. It specifies CASSFSGFPSGANVLTF.